The subject of this entry is one T cell receptor beta chain. The antigen remains unidentified. This specimen comes from a study of T cell responses to AZD1222 COVID-19 vaccine. Study-level information: Timing groups of about 4 and about 12 weeks for second doses were pooled. General study points: Spike-specific TCR breadth rose after two AZD1222 doses, and depth rose as well. Donors, mostly white British, included more females; clonal diversity was possibly underestimated. After the peak T cell response, and only then, were repertoires sampled.

The ends lost 4 bases at V and 9 bases at J; junction bases unmatched: 6. The CDR3 has 13 residues. Germline V lookup: CDR1 LNHDA, CDR2 SQIVND (reference sequence). TCRdb's copy holds only in-frame clones and misses some; the assay was immunoSEQ multiplex PCR. The table shows 130,000 or so clones, with roughly 90% occurring only once. The sequence was obtained from an adult in good health. This chain links TRBV19 with TRBJ1-5; 7 nucleotides line up with TRBD1. The specimen was peripheral blood, collected on day 0 of AZD1222 vaccination. The CDR3 loop reads CASSRDRVLPQHF. CDR3 nucleotides: TGTGCCAGTAGTAGGGACAGAGTTTTGCCCCAGCATTTT.